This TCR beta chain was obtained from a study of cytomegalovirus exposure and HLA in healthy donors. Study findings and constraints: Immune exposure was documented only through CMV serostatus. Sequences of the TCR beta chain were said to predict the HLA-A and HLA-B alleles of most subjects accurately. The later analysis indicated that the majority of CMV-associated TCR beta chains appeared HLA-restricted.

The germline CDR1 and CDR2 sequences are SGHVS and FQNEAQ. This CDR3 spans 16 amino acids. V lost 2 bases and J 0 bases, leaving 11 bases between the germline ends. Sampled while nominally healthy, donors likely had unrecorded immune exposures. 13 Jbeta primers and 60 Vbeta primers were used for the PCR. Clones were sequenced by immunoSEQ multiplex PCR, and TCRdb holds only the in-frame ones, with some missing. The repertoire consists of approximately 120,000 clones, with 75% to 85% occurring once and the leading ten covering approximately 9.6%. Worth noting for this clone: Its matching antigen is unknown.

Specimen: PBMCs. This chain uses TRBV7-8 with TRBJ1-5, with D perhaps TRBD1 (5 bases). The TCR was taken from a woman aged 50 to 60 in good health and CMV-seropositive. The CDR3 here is CASSLRGGNSNQPQHF. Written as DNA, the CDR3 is TGTGCCAGCAGCTTAAGGGGCGGGAATAGCAATCAGCCCCAGCATTTT.